This T cell receptor (beta chain) was recorded in a study of metastatic and nonmetastatic thyroid tumors. Thyroid surgery was performed in patients who had received no treatment beforehand. TCRdb re-called the PCR reads via MiXCR. The table has around 19,000 clones, over 25% seen once; the top ten hold 20% to 25%. Per germline, CDR1 SNHLY and CDR2 FYNNEI. The length of the CDR3 is 15 residues. The trim removed 4 bases at V and 10 bases at J, leaving 8 bases unmatched. This clone was picked up many times. This TCR was recovered from a male donor with papillary thyroid cancer or a benign thyroid nodule (not recorded which). Some clones in this sample may be carry-over from other donors' samples. V usage is TRBV2 and J usage is TRBJ2-1, with 12 bases aligning to TRBD2. The sequenced sample was tumor tissue. DNA of the CDR3: TGTGCCAGCAGTGTATTGGCTAGCGGGGGGGACGAGCAGTTCTTC. Translation gives CASSVLASGGDEQFF.